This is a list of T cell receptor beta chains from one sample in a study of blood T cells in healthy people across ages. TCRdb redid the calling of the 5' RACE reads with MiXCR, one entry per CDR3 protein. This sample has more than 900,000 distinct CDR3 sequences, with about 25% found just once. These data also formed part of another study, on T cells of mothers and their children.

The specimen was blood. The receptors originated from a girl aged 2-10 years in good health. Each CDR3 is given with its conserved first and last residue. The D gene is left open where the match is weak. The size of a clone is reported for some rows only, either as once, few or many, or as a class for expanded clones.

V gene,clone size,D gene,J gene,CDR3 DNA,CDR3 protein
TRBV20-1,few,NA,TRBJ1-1,TGCAGTGCCCGCTTATTTGGGGGATTGAACACTGAAGCTTTCTTT,CSARLFGGLNTEAFF
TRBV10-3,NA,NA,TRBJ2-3,TGTGCCATCAGGGGCGCATTCACAGATACGCAGTATTTT,CAIRGAFTDTQYF
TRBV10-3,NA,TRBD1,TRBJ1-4,TGTGCCATCAGGGACAGGGAGGCAACTAATGAAAAACTGTTTTTT,CAIRDREATNEKLFF
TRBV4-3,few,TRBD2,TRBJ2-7,TGCGCCAGCAGCCCGGGGGGGGCAGGCTCCTACGAGCAGTACTTC,CASSPGGAGSYEQYF
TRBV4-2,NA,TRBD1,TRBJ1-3,TGTGCCAGCGGACAGGACTCTGGAAACACCATATATTTT,CASGQDSGNTIYF
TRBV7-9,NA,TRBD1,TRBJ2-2,TGTGCCAGCAGCAGCACAGGGGTCACCGGGGAGCTGTTTTTT,CASSSTGVTGELFF
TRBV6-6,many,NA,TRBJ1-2,TGTGCCAGCTCGTCAGGGAACTATGGCTACACCTTC,CASSSGNYGYTF
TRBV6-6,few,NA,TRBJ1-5,TGTGCCAGCAGTTACGGGTACCCAGGGGTAGAGCAGCCCCAGCATTTT,CASSYGYPGVEQPQHF
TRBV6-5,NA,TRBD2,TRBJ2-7,TGTGCCAGCAGTTACGGGGGAGGGTGGGAGCAGTACTTC,CASSYGGGWEQYF
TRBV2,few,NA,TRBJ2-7,TGTGCCAGCCTGGGTCTAGTTGGCCCCTACGAGCAGTACTTC,CASLGLVGPYEQYF
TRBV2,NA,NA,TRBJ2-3,TGTGCCAGCAGGGCCGACTCGGGTACGCAGTATTTT,CASRADSGTQYF
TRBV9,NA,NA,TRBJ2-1,TGTGCCAGCAGCGTAGAAGGATATCACGGTAATGAGCAGTTCTTC,CASSVEGYHGNEQFF
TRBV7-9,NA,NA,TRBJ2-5,TGTGCCAGCAGTTCAGGGCTTAGCGCCGCAAGGGAGACCCAGTACTTC,CASSSGLSAARETQYF
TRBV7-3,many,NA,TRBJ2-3,TGTGCCAGCAGCTTATTGGGAACAGATACGCAGTATTTT,CASSLLGTDTQYF
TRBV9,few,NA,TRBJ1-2,TGTGCCAGCAGCGTAGCTCGACCCGGCCATGGCTACACCTTC,CASSVARPGHGYTF
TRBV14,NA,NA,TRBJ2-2,TGTGCCAGCAGCAAATATCCAGGGACCGGGGAGCTGTTTTTT,CASSKYPGTGELFF
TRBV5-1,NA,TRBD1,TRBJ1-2,TGCGCCAGCAGCTTGTATCTCCGGGACAGCAAAAATGGCTACACCTTC,CASSLYLRDSKNGYTF
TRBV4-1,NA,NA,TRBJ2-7,TGCGCCAGCAGCAGGGCAGGATACTCCTACGAGCAGTACTTC,CASSRAGYSYEQYF
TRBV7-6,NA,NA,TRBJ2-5,TGTGCCAGCAGCCGGCCGGACCAAGAGACCCAGTACTTC,CASSRPDQETQYF
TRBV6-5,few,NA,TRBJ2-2,TGTGCCAGCAGCCAAACGGGTCCCGGGGAGCTGTTTTTT,CASSQTGPGELFF
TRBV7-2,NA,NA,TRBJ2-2,TGTGCCAGCAGCTTAAGCTCGGCCGGGGAGCTGTTTTTT,CASSLSSAGELFF
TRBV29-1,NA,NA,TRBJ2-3,TGCAGCGTTGTGTCAGGGCAAGAATCTAGCACAGATACGCAGTATTTT,CSVVSGQESSTDTQYF
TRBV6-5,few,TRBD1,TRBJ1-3,TGTGCCAGCAGCGGGACAGGGGACGGAAACACCATATATTTT,CASSGTGDGNTIYF
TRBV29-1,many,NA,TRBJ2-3,TGCAGCGGGACACACCGGGTCCCAGATACGCAGTATTTT,CSGTHRVPDTQYF
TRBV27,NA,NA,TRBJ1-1,TGTGCCAGCAGTCGAGCCAGGGTAGGTGGTGAAGCTTTCTTT,CASSRARVGGEAFF
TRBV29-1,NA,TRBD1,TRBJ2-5,TGCAGCGTCGGGTCCGACAGGGTAAAGACCCAGTACTTC,CSVGSDRVKTQYF
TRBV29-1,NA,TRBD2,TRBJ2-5,TGCAGCACAGGACTAGCCGGAGAGACCCAGTACTTC,CSTGLAGETQYF
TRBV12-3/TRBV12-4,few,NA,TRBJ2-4,TGTGCCAGCAGTTTTGTCCTCCAAGTAGCCAAAAACATTCAGTACTTC,CASSFVLQVAKNIQYF
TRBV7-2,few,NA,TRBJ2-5,TGTGCCAGCAGCTCGGGACTCTCCCAAGAGACCCAGTACTTC,CASSSGLSQETQYF
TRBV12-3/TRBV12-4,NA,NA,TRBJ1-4,TGTGCCAGCAGTTTGAGGGGTGCCGCAACTAATGAAAAACTGTTTTTT,CASSLRGAATNEKLFF
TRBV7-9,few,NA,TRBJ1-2,TGTGCCAGCAGCTTAACGGAGGGGCTGGATGGCTACACCTTC,CASSLTEGLDGYTF
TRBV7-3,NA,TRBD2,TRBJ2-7,TGTGCCAGCAGCGTATTAGCGGGGGGGCCCCACGAGCAGTACTTC,CASSVLAGGPHEQYF
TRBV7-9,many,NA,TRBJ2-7,TGTGCCAGCAGCCCACCGGGCACCTACGAGCAGTACTTC,CASSPPGTYEQYF
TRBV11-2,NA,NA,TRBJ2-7,TGTGCCAGCAGAAAAACGGGACCCCACTACGAGCAGTACTTC,CASRKTGPHYEQYF
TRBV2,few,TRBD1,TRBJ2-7,TGTGCCAGCAGACTCCGGGACAGGGGCTACGAGCAGTACTTC,CASRLRDRGYEQYF
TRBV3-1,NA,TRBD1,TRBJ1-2,TGTGCCAGCAGCCAAGCAGGGGGCGCCCTTTACGGCTACACCTTC,CASSQAGGALYGYTF
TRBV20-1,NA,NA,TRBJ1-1,TGCAGTGCTAGAAAACAGGTGAACACTGAAGCTTTCTTT,CSARKQVNTEAFF